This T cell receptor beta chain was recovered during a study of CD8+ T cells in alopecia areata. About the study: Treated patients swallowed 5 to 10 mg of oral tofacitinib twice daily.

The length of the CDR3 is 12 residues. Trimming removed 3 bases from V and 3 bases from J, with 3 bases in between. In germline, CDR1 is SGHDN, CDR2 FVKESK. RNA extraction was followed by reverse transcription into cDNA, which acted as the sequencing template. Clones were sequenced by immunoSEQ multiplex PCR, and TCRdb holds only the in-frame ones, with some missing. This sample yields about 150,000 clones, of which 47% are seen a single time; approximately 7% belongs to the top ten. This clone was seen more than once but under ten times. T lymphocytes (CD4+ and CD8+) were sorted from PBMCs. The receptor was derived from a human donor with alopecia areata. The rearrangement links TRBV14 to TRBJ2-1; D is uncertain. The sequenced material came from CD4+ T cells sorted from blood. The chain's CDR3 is CASSHYYNEQFF. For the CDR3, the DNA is TGTGCCAGCAGCCACTACTACAATGAGCAGTTCTTC.